A single sample gave rise to the 2 T cell receptor beta chains below, sequenced in a study of blood T cell repertoires in COVID-19. Using immunoSEQ multiplex PCR, the repertoire was profiled, and TCRdb retains in-frame clones only, with some absent. The table shows about 200,000 clones, with 80% occurring only once. The specimen was PBMCs or T cells enriched from blood (not recorded which). The receptors derive from a woman between 35 and 50 years old with acute COVID-19.

The sample holds a few counts of this clone. The chain employs TRBV25-1 and TRBJ2-1; the match to TRBD1 covers 8 bases. V lost 1 base, J lost 9 bases, and 5 bases stayed unmatched. The length of the CDR3 is 14 residues. Germline CDR1 is MGHDK and CDR2 is SYGVNS. The CDR3 nucleotides read TGTGCCAGCAGTGAATCGGACAGGGTGGGTGAGCAGTTCTTC. Its translation: CASSESDRVGEQFF.

This clone was seen a few times. This sequence joins TRBV7-2 and TRBJ1-5; D not resolved. Germline lookup yields CDR1 SGHTA and CDR2 FQGNSA. This CDR3 is 14 amino acids long. Between the trimmed V and J ends, which lost 5 bases and 2 bases, there was a span of 10 bases. CDR3 nucleotide sequence: TGTGCCAGCAGCCCCCCCGGGGGCAATCAGCCCCAGCATTTT. Protein: CASSPPGGNQPQHF.